A selection of T cell receptor beta chains follows, all from one sample in a study of OX40 agonist ivuxolimab in advanced cancers. Measured with immunoSEQ multiplex PCR; TCRdb has only the in-frame clones, and not every one. The sample has under 80,000 clones, over 75% seen once. Sequenced material: CD4+ or CD8+ T cells sorted from blood, taken in a trial of the OX40 agonist ivuxolimab. These receptors were taken from an adult with an advanced solid tumor such as melanoma, head and neck, liver or kidney cancer. CDR3s include the opening cysteine and the closing phenylalanine or tryptophan. A D gene is named only where the DNA matches it firmly. A clone size is listed for some rows: how often the clone was seen (once, few, many), or a class if it is expanded.

CDR3 protein,CDR3 DNA,D gene,J gene,clone size,V gene
CASSSQQGGTEAFF,TGTGCCAGCAGCTCTCAACAGGGAGGTACTGAAGCTTTCTTT,.,TRBJ1-1,.,TRBV7-9
CASSQSSGANVLTF,TGCGCCAGCAGCCAGAGCTCTGGGGCCAACGTCCTGACTTTC,.,TRBJ2-6,once,TRBV5-1
CAWSFRGSYEQYF,TGTGCCTGGAGTTTCAGGGGGTCATACGAGCAGTACTTC,TRBD1,TRBJ2-7,.,TRBV30
CASSPGQGAAGEQYF,TGCGCCAGCAGCCCGGGACAGGGGGCGGCTGGCGAGCAGTACTTC,TRBD1,TRBJ2-7,.,TRBV5-1
CASASTGGRNTEAFF,TGTGCTAGTGCTTCTACAGGGGGACGGAACACTGAAGCTTTCTTT,TRBD1,TRBJ1-1,.,TRBV12-5
CASSLGGSPYEQYF,TGTGCCAGCAGTCTCGGCGGGAGTCCCTACGAGCAGTACTTC,TRBD2,TRBJ2-7,.,TRBV28
CASSKRLAGALTYEQYF,TGTGCCAGCAGCAAGCGATTAGCGGGAGCTCTTACCTACGAGCAGTACTTC,.,TRBJ2-7,.,TRBV21-1
CASRSRSQMNTEAFF,TGTGCCAGCAGATCAAGATCACAAATGAACACTGAAGCTTTCTTT,.,TRBJ1-1,.,TRBV6-1
CAIRAGENTEAFF,TGTGCCATCAGGGCCGGGGAGAACACTGAAGCTTTCTTT,.,TRBJ1-1,.,TRBV10-3
CASSRSSYEQYF,TGTGCCAGCAGCCGTAGCTCCTACGAGCAGTACTTC,.,TRBJ2-7,.,TRBV6-1
CASRPSGRRYEQYF,TGTGCCAGCAGGCCCAGCGGGAGACGGTACGAGCAGTACTTC,TRBD2,TRBJ2-7,.,TRBV6-6
CASSLAGGPADTQYF,TGTGCCAGCAGTCTAGCGGGAGGGCCTGCAGATACGCAGTATTTT,TRBD2,TRBJ2-3,.,TRBV6-5
CSVVKDRGLLGYTF,TGCAGCGTTGTAAAGGACAGGGGGCTTTTGGGCTACACCTTC,TRBD1,TRBJ1-2,.,TRBV29-1
CASRRWGGNTEAFF,TGTGCCAGCAGGAGATGGGGGGGTAACACTGAAGCTTTCTTT,.,TRBJ1-1,.,TRBV6-5
CASSEMIGARRGYTF,TGTGCCAGCAGTGAAATGATAGGTGCCAGGAGGGGCTACACCTTC,.,TRBJ1-2,.,TRBV6-1
CATSRVRAGNTIYF,TGTGCCACCAGCAGAGTCAGGGCTGGAAACACCATATATTTT,.,TRBJ1-3,.,TRBV15
CASSLRATNEKLFF,TGTGCCAGCAGCTTGCGGGCAACTAATGAAAAACTGTTTTTT,.,TRBJ1-4,.,TRBV5-5
CASSTGGGQGGNQPQHF,TGTGCCAGTAGTACCGGGGGGGGACAGGGAGGCAATCAGCCCCAGCATTTT,TRBD1,TRBJ1-5,.,TRBV19
CASSGLSQTNEKLFF,TGTGCCAGCTCAGGACTTTCTCAAACTAATGAAAAACTGTTTTTT,.,TRBJ1-4,.,TRBV18
CASSPLLGLTGELFF,TGTGCCAGCAGCCCTCTACTGGGGCTCACCGGGGAGCTGTTTTTT,.,TRBJ2-2,.,TRBV9
CASRLRLTPTYQPQHF,TGTGCAAGTCGCTTAAGGCTTACACCAACCTATCAGCCCCAGCATTTT,.,TRBJ1-5,.,TRBV12-2
CSAFNGIEQYF,TGCAGTGCTTTCAACGGGATCGAGCAGTACTTC,.,TRBJ2-7,.,TRBV20-1
CASSLALAGGGYEQYF,TGTGCCAGCAGCTTAGCCTTAGCGGGAGGAGGCTACGAGCAGTACTTC,TRBD2,TRBJ2-7,once,TRBV11-2
CASSQDPSTSGIQHTDTQYF,TGCGCCAGCAGCCAAGACCCTTCGACTAGCGGGATCCAGCACACAGATACGCAGTATTTT,TRBD2,TRBJ2-3,.,TRBV4-1
CASTSGRADNEQFF,TGTGCCAGCACCAGCGGGAGGGCGGACAATGAGCAGTTCTTC,TRBD2,TRBJ2-1,.,TRBV6-1
CASSVGGAYEQYF,TGTGCCAGCAGTGTAGGCGGAGCCTACGAGCAGTACTTC,.,TRBJ2-7,.,TRBV2
CASSLHPSGHGEAFF,TGTGCCAGCAGTTTACATCCGTCCGGACACGGTGAAGCTTTCTTT,.,TRBJ1-1,.,TRBV28
CASRKYREGEKLFF,TGTGCCAGCAGAAAATACAGGGAAGGCGAAAAACTGTTTTTT,.,TRBJ1-4,.,TRBV6-1
CAWTLKGAGYEQYF,TGTGCCTGGACTCTAAAGGGGGCCGGATACGAGCAGTACTTC,TRBD1,TRBJ2-7,few,TRBV30
CASSTGHRNEQFF,TGTGCCAGCAGCACCGGACACCGCAATGAGCAGTTCTTC,.,TRBJ2-1,.,TRBV5-6
CASSLGPTGSTYEQYF,TGTGCCAGCAGCTTGGGGCCGACCGGGAGCACCTACGAGCAGTACTTC,.,TRBJ2-7,.,TRBV5-5
CASSLSGSRLEQYF,TGTGCCAGCAGCTTATCCGGGAGCCGGCTCGAGCAGTACTTC,.,TRBJ2-7,.,TRBV5-6
CASSTGLGDGAKQFF,TGTGCCAGCAGCACGGGACTAGGGGATGGTGCGAAGCAGTTCTTC,TRBD2,TRBJ2-1,.,TRBV11-3
CASSPWDGIAGGGYNEQFF,TGTGCCAGCAGCCCGTGGGACGGAATAGCGGGAGGGGGGTACAATGAGCAGTTCTTC,TRBD2,TRBJ2-1,.,TRBV7-9
CASSLTSAGEKLFF,TGCGCCAGCAGCTTGACGTCGGCGGGTGAAAAACTGTTTTTT,.,TRBJ1-4,.,TRBV5-1
CAWSATGGSHYGYTF,TGTGCCTGGAGCGCCACCGGGGGTTCCCACTATGGCTACACCTTC,.,TRBJ1-2,.,TRBV30
CASSLGTYNEQFF,TGTGCCAGCAGCTTGGGAACCTACAATGAGCAGTTCTTC,.,TRBJ2-1,.,TRBV11-2
CASSKRTRDEQFF,TGTGCCAGCAGCAAAAGAACTAGGGATGAGCAGTTCTTC,.,TRBJ2-1,.,TRBV21-1
CASRLGGGINEKLFF,TGTGCAAGTCGCTTAGGTGGGGGGATTAATGAAAAACTGTTTTTT,.,TRBJ1-4,.,TRBV12-2
CASSFRTGGARETQYF,TGTGCCAGCAGCTTTCGGACAGGGGGCGCGAGAGAGACCCAGTACTTC,TRBD1,TRBJ2-5,.,TRBV11-3
CASSAGREPITDTQYF,TGTGCCAGCAGCGCGGGGCGGGAGCCCATCACAGATACGCAGTATTTT,TRBD2,TRBJ2-3,.,TRBV9
CASSLIDGGNEQYF,TGCGCCAGCAGCTTGATCGACGGGGGGAACGAGCAGTACTTC,TRBD2,TRBJ2-7,.,TRBV5-1
CASSRAGIGNIQYF,TGTGCCAGCTCACGAGCGGGGATAGGGAACATTCAGTACTTC,TRBD2,TRBJ2-4,.,TRBV18
CASSDRTGPQHF,TGCGCCAGCAGTGACCGGACCGGGCCCCAGCATTTT,.,TRBJ1-5,.,TRBV10-1
CASSVGQVSSYNEQFF,TGTGCCAGCAGCGTAGGACAGGTAAGCTCCTACAATGAGCAGTTCTTC,.,TRBJ2-1,.,TRBV9
CSGRQGDYGYTF,TGCAGCGGGCGGCAGGGGGACTATGGCTACACCTTC,TRBD1,TRBJ1-2,.,TRBV29-1
CASSIGDRGQETQYF,TGCGCCAGCAGCATCGGGGACAGGGGGCAGGAGACCCAGTACTTC,TRBD1,TRBJ2-5,once,TRBV5-1
CASSQSGGTGGNIVDTEAFF,TGCGCCAGCAGTCAATCGGGGGGGACAGGGGGCAACATTGTCGACACTGAAGCTTTCTTT,TRBD1,TRBJ1-1,.,TRBV23-1
CASSPRGPDGYTF,TGTGCCAGTAGCCCGCGGGGACCGGATGGCTACACCTTC,.,TRBJ1-2,.,TRBV19
CASSYSNRGLYEQYF,TGTGCCAGCAGTTACTCAAACAGGGGACTATACGAGCAGTACTTC,.,TRBJ2-7,.,TRBV6-5
CASTGAYGYTF,TGTGCCTCCACAGGGGCCTATGGCTACACCTTC,TRBD1,TRBJ1-2,.,TRBV30
CASSLAASYEQYF,TGTGCCAGCAGTTTAGCGGCCTCCTACGAGCAGTACTTC,.,TRBJ2-7,.,TRBV28
CASSAIQGNVYTEAFF,TGTGCCAGCAGCGCTATTCAGGGGAATGTGTACACTGAAGCTTTCTTT,.,TRBJ1-1,.,TRBV9